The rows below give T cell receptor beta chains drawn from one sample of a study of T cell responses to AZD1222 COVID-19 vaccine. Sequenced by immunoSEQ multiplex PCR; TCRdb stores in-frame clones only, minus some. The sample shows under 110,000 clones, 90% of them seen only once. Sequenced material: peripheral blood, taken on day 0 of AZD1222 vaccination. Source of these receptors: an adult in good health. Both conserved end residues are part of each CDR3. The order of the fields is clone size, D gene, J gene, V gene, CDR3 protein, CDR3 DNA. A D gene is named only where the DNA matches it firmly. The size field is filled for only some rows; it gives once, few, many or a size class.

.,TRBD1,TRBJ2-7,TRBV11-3,CASSGDRAEQYF,TGTGCCAGCAGCGGGGACAGGGCCGAGCAGTACTTC
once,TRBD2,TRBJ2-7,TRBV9,CASSAPRGGGEQYF,TGTGCCAGCAGCGCGCCTCGCGGGGGTGGCGAGCAGTACTTC
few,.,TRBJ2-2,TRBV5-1,CASRAGVQTGELFF,TGCGCCAGCAGGGCGGGTGTACAAACCGGGGAGCTGTTTTTT
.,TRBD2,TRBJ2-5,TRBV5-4,CASRLGGGIETQYF,TGTGCCAGCAGGCTGGGGGGGGGAATAGAGACCCAGTACTTC
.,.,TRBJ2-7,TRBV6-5,CASSYRLDPAYEQYF,TGTGCCAGCAGTTACAGACTGGACCCAGCCTACGAGCAGTACTTC
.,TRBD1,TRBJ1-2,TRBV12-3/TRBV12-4,CASSFPQGRGYTF,TGTGCCAGCAGTTTCCCACAGGGGAGAGGCTACACCTTC
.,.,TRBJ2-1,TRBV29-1,CSVQPDNEQFF,TGCAGCGTCCAGCCCGACAATGAGCAGTTCTTC
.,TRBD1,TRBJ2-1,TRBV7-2,CASSLDRVNEQFF,TGTGCCAGCAGCCTCGACAGGGTAAATGAGCAGTTCTTC
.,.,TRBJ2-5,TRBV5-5,CASSLQGYEETQYF,TGTGCCAGCAGCCTCCAAGGGTACGAAGAGACCCAGTACTTC
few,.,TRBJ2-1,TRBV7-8,CASSLLGSVNEQFF,TGTGCCAGCAGCTTGTTAGGGAGCGTCAATGAGCAGTTCTTC
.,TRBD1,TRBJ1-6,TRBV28,CASSFPLDRMGSPLHF,TGTGCCAGCAGTTTCCCCTTGGACAGGATGGGTTCACCCCTCCACTTT
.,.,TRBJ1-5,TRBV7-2,CASSPTRTTGQPQHF,TGTGCCAGCAGTCCCACCCGTACGACGGGTCAGCCCCAGCATTTT
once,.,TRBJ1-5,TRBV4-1,CASSPSPNSNQPQHF,TGCGCCAGCAGCCCCAGCCCTAATAGCAATCAGCCCCAGCATTTT
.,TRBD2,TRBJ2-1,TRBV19,CASSAGVVPQFF,TGTGCCAGTAGTGCGGGAGTAGTACCGCAGTTCTTC
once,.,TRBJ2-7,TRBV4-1,CASSPGLLSYEQYF,TGCGCCAGCAGCCCTGGACTCCTATCCTACGAGCAGTACTTC
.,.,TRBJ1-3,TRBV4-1,CASSQVWGPDRLTGNTIYF,TGCGCCAGCAGCCAAGTATGGGGACCCGACAGGCTGACTGGAAACACCATATATTTT
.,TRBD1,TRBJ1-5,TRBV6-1,CASSELRDRGYQPQHF,TGTGCCAGCAGTGAACTTAGGGACAGGGGGTATCAGCCCCAGCATTTT
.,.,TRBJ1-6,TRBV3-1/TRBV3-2,CASSHKGSSYNSPLHF,TGTGCCAGCAGCCATAAGGGGAGCTCCTATAATTCACCCCTCCACTTT
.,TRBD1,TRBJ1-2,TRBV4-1,CASSQPGQGFRGYTF,TGCGCCAGCAGCCAGCCGGGACAGGGATTCCGTGGCTACACCTTC
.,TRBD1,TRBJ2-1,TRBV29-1,CSVGTGYEQFF,TGCAGCGTTGGGACAGGTTATGAGCAGTTCTTC
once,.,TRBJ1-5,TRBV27,CASSGVGQPQHF,TGTGCCAGCTCAGGGGTTGGTCAGCCCCAGCATTTT
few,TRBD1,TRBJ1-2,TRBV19,CAIRRGQGAGYGYTF,TGTGCCATCCGGAGAGGACAGGGGGCTGGCTATGGCTACACCTTC
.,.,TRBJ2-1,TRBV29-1,CSVDRQLTYNEQFF,TGCAGCGTTGATCGGCAGCTGACCTACAATGAGCAGTTCTTC
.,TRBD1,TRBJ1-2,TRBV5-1,CASSWDRGSGGYTF,TGCGCCAGCAGCTGGGACAGGGGATCGGGCGGCTACACCTTC
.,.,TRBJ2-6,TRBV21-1,CASSGRDRASSGANVLTF,TGTGCCAGCAGCGGCCGGGACAGGGCTTCCTCTGGGGCCAACGTCCTGACTTTC
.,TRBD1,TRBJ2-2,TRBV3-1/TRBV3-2,CASSHDRTGERIGELFF,TGTGCCAGCAGCCACGACCGGACAGGGGAACGGATCGGGGAGCTGTTTTTT
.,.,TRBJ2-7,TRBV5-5,CASSPYTNSYEQYF,TGTGCCAGCAGTCCTTACACCAATTCCTACGAGCAGTACTTC